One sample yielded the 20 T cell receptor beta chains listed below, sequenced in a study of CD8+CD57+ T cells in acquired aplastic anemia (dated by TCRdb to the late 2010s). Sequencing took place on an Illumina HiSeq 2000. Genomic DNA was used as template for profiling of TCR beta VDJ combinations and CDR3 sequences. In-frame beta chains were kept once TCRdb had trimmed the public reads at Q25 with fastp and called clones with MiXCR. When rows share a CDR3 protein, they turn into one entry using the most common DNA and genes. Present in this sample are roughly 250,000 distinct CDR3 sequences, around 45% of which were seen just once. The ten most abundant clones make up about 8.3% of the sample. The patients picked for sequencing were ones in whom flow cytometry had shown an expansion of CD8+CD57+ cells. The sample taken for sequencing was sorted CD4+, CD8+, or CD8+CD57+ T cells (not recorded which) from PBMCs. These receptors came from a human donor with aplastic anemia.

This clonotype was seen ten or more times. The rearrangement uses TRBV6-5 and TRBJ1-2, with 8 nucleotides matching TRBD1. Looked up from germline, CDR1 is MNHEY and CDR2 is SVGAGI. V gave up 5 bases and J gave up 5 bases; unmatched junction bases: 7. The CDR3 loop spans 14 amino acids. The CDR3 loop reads CASSPGQGRYGYTF. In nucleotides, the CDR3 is TGTGCCAGCAGTCCCGGACAGGGTAGATATGGCTACACCTTC.

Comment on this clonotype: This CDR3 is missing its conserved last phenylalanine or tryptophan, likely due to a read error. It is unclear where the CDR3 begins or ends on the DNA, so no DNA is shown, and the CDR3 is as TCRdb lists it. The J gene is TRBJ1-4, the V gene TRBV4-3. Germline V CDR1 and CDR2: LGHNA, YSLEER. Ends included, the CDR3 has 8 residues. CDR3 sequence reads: CASSQDRV.

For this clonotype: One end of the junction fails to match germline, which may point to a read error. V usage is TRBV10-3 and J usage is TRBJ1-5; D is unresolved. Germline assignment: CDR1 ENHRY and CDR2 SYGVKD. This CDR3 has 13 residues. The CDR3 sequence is CASSYGEDQPQHF. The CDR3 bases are TGTGCCAGCAGTTACGGGGAAGATCAGCCCCAGCATTTT.

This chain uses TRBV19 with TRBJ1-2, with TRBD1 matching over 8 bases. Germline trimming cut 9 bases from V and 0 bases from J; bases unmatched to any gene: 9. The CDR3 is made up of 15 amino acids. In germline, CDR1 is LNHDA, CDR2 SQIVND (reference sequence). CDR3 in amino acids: CASNRGTGPNYGYTF. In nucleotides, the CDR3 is TGTGCCAGCAACAGAGGGACAGGACCTAACTATGGCTACACCTTC.

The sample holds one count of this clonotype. Here the CDR3 reads CASSESVDGKLTEAFF. CDR3 in DNA: TGCGCCAGCAGTGAGTCGGTTGATGGGAAGTTAACTGAAGCTTTCTTT. The V call is TRBV10-2, the J call TRBJ1-1; unclear D gene. V was shortened by 0 bases and J by 5 bases, with 16 bases between the two germline ends. Germline CDR1 reads WSHSY; CDR2 reads SAAADI. The CDR3 extends over 16 amino acids.

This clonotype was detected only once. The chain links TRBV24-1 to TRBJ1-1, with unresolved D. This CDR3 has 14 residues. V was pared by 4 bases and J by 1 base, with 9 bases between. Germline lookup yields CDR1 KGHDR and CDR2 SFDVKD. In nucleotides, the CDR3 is TGTGCCACCAGTGAGGCTGGAGAGAACACTGAAGCTTTCTTT. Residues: CATSEAGENTEAFF.

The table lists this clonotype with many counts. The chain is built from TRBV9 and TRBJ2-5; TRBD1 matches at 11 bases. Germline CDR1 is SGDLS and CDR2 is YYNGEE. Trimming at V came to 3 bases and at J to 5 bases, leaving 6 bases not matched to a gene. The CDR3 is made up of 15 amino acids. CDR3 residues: CASSDGQGASETQYF. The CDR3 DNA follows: TGTGCCAGCAGCGATGGACAGGGGGCTTCGGAGACCCAGTACTTC. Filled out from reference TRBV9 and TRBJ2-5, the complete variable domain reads DSGVTQTPKHLITATGQRVTLRCSPRSGDLSVYWYQQSLDQGLQFLIQYYNGEERAKGNILERFSAQQFPDLHSELNLSSLELGDSALYFCASSDGQGASETQYFGPGTRLLVL.

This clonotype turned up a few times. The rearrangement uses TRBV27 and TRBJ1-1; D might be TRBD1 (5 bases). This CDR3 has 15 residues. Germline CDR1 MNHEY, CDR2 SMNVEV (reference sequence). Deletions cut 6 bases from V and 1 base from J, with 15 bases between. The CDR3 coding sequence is TGTGCCAGCAGCCCTGGGCCAGGGTGGAACACTGAAGCTTTCTTT. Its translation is CASSPGPGWNTEAFF.

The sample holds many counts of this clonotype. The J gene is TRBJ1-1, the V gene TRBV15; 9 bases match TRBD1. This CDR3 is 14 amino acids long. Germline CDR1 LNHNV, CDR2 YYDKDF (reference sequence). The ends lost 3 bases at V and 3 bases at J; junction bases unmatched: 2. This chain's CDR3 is CATSRDRGYTEAFF. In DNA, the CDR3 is TGTGCCACCAGCAGGGACAGGGGATACACTGAAGCTTTCTTT.

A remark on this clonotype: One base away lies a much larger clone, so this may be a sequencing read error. CDR3 sequence reads: CASSPGRAEQYF. CDR3 bases: TGTGCCAGCAGTCCGGGCAGGGCCGAGCAGTACTTC. V usage is TRBV27 and J usage is TRBJ2-5, with a possible D match to TRBD1 (5 bases). Judging by the DNA end, TRBJ2-7 fits better; the J call may be wrong. CDR1 is MNHEY, CDR2 SMNVEV, per germline (reference sequence). CDR3 length: 12 residues.

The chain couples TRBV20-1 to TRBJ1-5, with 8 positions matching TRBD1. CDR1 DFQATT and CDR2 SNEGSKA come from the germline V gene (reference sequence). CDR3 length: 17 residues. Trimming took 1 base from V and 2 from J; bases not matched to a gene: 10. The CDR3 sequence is CSARVPSGGLGNQPQHF. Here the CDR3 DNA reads TGCAGTGCTAGAGTCCCCTCAGGGGGCTTAGGCAATCAGCCCCAGCATTTT.

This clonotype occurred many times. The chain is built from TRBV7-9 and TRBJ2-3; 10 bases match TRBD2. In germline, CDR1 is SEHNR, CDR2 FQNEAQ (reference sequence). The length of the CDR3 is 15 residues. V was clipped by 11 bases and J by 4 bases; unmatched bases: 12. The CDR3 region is CAVATLAGVPDTQYF. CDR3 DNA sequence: TGTGCCGTTGCGACTCTAGCGGGAGTCCCAGATACGCAGTATTTT.

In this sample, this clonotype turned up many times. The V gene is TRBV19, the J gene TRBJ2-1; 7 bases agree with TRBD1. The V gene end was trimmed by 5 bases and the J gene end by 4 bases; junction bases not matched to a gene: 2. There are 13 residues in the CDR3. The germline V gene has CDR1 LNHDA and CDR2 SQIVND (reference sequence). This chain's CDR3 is CASSETGYNEQFF. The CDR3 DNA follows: TGTGCCAGTAGTGAGACAGGGTACAATGAGCAGTTCTTC.

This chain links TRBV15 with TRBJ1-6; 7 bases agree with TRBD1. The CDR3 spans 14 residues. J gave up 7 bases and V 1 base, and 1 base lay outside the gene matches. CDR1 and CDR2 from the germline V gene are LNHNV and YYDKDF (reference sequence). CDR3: CATSRGDSNSPLHF. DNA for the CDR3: TGTGCCACCAGCAGAGGGGACAGCAATTCACCCCTCCACTTT. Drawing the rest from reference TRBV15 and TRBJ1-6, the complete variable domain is DAMVIQNPRYQVTQFGKPVTLSCSQTLNHNVMYWYQQKSSQAPKLLFHYYDKDFNNEADTPDNFQSRRPNTSFCFLDIRSPGLGDTAMYLCATSRGDSNSPLHFGNGTRLTVT.

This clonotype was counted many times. The CDR3 DNA follows: TGTGCCAGCAGCCATGGGGGGATCACTGAAGCTTTCTTT. Its translation: CASSHGGITEAFF. This chain links TRBV14 with TRBJ1-1, with D perhaps TRBD1 (5 bases). CDR1 and CDR2 from the germline V gene are SGHDN and FVKESK. The V and J ends lost 3 bases and 4 bases respectively, with 9 bases between them. The CDR3 has 13 amino acids.

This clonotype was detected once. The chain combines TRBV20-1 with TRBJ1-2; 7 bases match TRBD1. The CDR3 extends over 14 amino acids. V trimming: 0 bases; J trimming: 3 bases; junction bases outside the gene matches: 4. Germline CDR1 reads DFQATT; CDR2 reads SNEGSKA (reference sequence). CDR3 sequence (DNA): TGCAGTGCTAGAGAAGCAGGGGGGCACTATGGCTACACCTTC. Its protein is CSAREAGGHYGYTF.

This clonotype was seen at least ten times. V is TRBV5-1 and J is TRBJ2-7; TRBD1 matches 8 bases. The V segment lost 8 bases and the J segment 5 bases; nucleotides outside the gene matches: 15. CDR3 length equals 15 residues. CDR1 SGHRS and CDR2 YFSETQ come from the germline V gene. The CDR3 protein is CASSIGQGSRDEQYF. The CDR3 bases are TGCGCCAGTTCGATCGGACAGGGAAGCCGCGACGAGCAGTACTTC.

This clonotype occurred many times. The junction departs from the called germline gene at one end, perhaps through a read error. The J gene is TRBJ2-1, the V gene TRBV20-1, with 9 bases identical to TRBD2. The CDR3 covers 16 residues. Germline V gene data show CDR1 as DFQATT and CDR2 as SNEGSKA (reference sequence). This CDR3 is CSARDIAGDFRNEQFF. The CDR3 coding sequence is TGCAGTGCAAGAGACATAGCGGGAGATTTTCGGAATGAGCAGTTCTTC.

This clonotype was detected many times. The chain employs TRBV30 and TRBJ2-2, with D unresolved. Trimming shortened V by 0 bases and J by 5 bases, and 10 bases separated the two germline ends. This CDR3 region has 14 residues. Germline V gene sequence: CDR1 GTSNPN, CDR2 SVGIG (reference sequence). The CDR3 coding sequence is TGTGCCTGGAGTGTAGGAAGTGAAACCGGGGAGCTGTTTTTT. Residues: CAWSVGSETGELFF.

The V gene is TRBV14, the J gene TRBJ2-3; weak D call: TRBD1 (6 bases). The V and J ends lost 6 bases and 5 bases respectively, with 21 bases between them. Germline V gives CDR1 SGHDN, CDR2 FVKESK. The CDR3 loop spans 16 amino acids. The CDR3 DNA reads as TGTGCCAGCAGGGGGGCGGAGGCAGAGCGGAAAGATACGCAGTATTTT. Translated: CASRGAEAERKDTQYF.